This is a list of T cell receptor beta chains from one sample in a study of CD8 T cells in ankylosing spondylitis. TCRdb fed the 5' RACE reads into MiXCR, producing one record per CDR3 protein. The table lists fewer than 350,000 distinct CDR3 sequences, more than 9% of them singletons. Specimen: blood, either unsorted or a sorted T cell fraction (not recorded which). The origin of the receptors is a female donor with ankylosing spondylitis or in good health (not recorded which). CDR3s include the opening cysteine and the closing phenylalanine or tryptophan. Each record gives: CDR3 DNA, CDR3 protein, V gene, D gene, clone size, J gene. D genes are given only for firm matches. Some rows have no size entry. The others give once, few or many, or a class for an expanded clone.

TGCAGTGCTAGTGGGACAGAGCGCACAGATACGCAGTATTTT | CSASGTERTDTQYF | TRBV20-1 | TRBD1 | . | TRBJ2-3
TGTGCCAGCAGCGTCTCTAGCGGGGGGGCAGCAGATACGCAGTATTTT | CASSVSSGGAADTQYF | TRBV11-3 | TRBD2 | few | TRBJ2-3
TGCAGTGCTCGGGGGGTAGACAGGGCGCGCCACACCGGGGAGCTGTTTTTT | CSARGVDRARHTGELFF | TRBV20-1 | . | few | TRBJ2-2
TGTGCCAGCAGCTTTCCTAGCGGAGGGACAGATGCGCAGTATTTT | CASSFPSGGTDAQYF | TRBV7-2 | . | . | TRBJ2-3
TGTGCCAGCAGCTTAAAGGGGGACTCACCCCTCCACTTT | CASSLKGDSPLHF | TRBV7-2 | . | many | TRBJ1-6
TGCAGTGCGGATGCGCCTAGCGGCTACAATGAGCAGTTCTTC | CSADAPSGYNEQFF | TRBV20-1 | TRBD2 | many | TRBJ2-1
TGCGCCAGCAGCTTGGACTCAGGGGGGGATGAGCAGTTCTTC | CASSLDSGGDEQFF | TRBV5-1 | . | . | TRBJ2-1
TGTGCCAGCAGCGCGGACAGGGATGGCGAGCAGTACTTC | CASSADRDGEQYF | TRBV7-7 | TRBD1 | few | TRBJ2-7
TGTGCCATCAGTATAGACACGATCTCTGGAAACACCATATATTTT | CAISIDTISGNTIYF | TRBV10-3 | . | many | TRBJ1-3
TGTGCCACCAGGTGGGGGGAGCGATACAATGAGCAGTTCTTC | CATRWGERYNEQFF | TRBV24-1 | . | many | TRBJ2-1
TGTGCCAGTATCAAACAGGCGGGAGTCGCTGGGGCCAACGTCCTGACTTTC | CASIKQAGVAGANVLTF | TRBV19 | TRBD2 | few | TRBJ2-6
TGCAGTGCTAGCCCACATACAGGGTCTGATACGCAGTATTTT | CSASPHTGSDTQYF | TRBV20-1 | . | . | TRBJ2-3
TGCAGTGCGACCCTGGGGAGTATGGTCTACAATGAGCAGTTCTTC | CSATLGSMVYNEQFF | TRBV20-1 | . | . | TRBJ2-1
TGCGCCAGCAGCTTGGCGGAAACAGGGGGTACGGCTGAAGCTTTCTTT | CASSLAETGGTAEAFF | TRBV5-1 | TRBD1 | many | TRBJ1-1
TGTGCCATCAGTGAGTCTGAGCTCCGGGGTGAGCAGTTCTTC | CAISESELRGEQFF | TRBV10-3 | . | many | TRBJ2-1
TGCAGTGCGGCCGGGACAGCACCCTACGAGCAGTACTTC | CSAAGTAPYEQYF | TRBV20-1 | TRBD1 | few | TRBJ2-7
TGCGCCAGCAGCCAAGAGAACAGACAAGAGACCCAGTACTTC | CASSQENRQETQYF | TRBV4-3 | . | . | TRBJ2-5
TGTGCCAGCAAAGAGGACAGGGGACAGCTTGGTAATGAAAAACTGTTTTTT | CASKEDRGQLGNEKLFF | TRBV2 | TRBD1 | few | TRBJ1-4
TGTGCCAGCAGCACCGGACAGGATGCCAAAAACATTCAGTACTTC | CASSTGQDAKNIQYF | TRBV12-3/TRBV12-4 | TRBD1 | many | TRBJ2-4
TGTGCCATCCGACTAGAGGGCAATGAGCAGTTCTTC | CAIRLEGNEQFF | TRBV10-3 | . | many | TRBJ2-1
TGCAGTGCTCGGGACAGGGGGATCGGTGGCTACACCTTC | CSARDRGIGGYTF | TRBV20-1 | TRBD1 | many | TRBJ1-2
TGTGCCAGCAGTTTATCTCGGGACCTTCGTTCCTACGAGCAGTACTTC | CASSLSRDLRSYEQYF | TRBV12-3/TRBV12-4 | . | . | TRBJ2-7
TGCGCCAGCAGCCAAGCATCAAACGCCGGGGAGCTGTTTTTT | CASSQASNAGELFF | TRBV4-3 | . | few | TRBJ2-2
TGCAGCGTTAGAGGGGGCGGCGATCAGCCCCAGCATTTT | CSVRGGGDQPQHF | TRBV29-1 | TRBD1 | many | TRBJ1-5
TGTGCCAGTAGTATTGGTAGGGGGACCTACGAGCAGTACTTC | CASSIGRGTYEQYF | TRBV19 | . | . | TRBJ2-7
TGTGCCAGCAGTTTCCAATTACTAGCGGGGGAGGACAATGAGCAGTTCTTC | CASSFQLLAGEDNEQFF | TRBV12-3/TRBV12-4 | TRBD2 | many | TRBJ2-1
TGCAGTGCACCAGCGGGAGAGACCCAGTACTTC | CSAPAGETQYF | TRBV20-1 | . | many | TRBJ2-5
TGTGCCAGCAGTTTAAGGCAGGGCGCCGGGGAGCTGTTTTTT | CASSLRQGAGELFF | TRBV12-3/TRBV12-4 | . | . | TRBJ2-2
TGCAGGGTTAAGAGCGGGTACAATGAGCAGTTCTTC | CRVKSGYNEQFF | TRBV29-1 | . | many | TRBJ2-1
TGTGCCAGCAGCTTAGAGGTAGGGCGTTGGGACACTGAAGCTTTCTTT | CASSLEVGRWDTEAFF | TRBV7-2 | . | many | TRBJ1-1
TGTGCCAGCAGCTCCGCGGCGATACTACCACGTGACAATGAGCAGTTCTTC | CASSSAAILPRDNEQFF | TRBV11-3 | . | many | TRBJ2-1
TGTGCCAGCAGCAAAGCAGGTCTCTATGGCTACACCTTC | CASSKAGLYGYTF | TRBV7-2 | . | . | TRBJ1-2
TGTGCCAGCAGTTCCCACAGGAATGAAAAACTGTTTTTT | CASSSHRNEKLFF | TRBV6-5 | . | many | TRBJ1-4
TGCTGTGCTCGGAGGGACCAGAGGTTCCTAGAGATGGATGAGCAGTTCTTC | CCARRDQRFLEMDEQFF | TRBV20-1 | . | . | TRBJ2-1
TGTGCCAGCAGTTATGTCCGGCTAGCGGGAACGAGCTCCTACGAGCAGTACTTC | CASSYVRLAGTSSYEQYF | TRBV6-5 | TRBD2 | many | TRBJ2-7
TGTGCCAGCAGCCAAGGGCGTGTCGCGGGGGAGCAGTTCTTC | CASSQGRVAGEQFF | TRBV3-1 | . | many | TRBJ2-1
TGCGCCAGCAGCCAAGATATCCCCAACACTGAAGCTTTCTTT | CASSQDIPNTEAFF | TRBV4-3 | . | . | TRBJ1-1
TGTGCCAGCAGCCCAGTGACAGGTTACAATGAGCAGTTCTTC | CASSPVTGYNEQFF | TRBV5-6 | . | many | TRBJ2-1
TGTGCCAGCAGCCGCGATAGGACAGGGGTGTCCTACGAGCAGTACTTC | CASSRDRTGVSYEQYF | TRBV7-2 | TRBD1 | many | TRBJ2-7
TGCGCCAGCAGCCAAGAGTCACTAGCGGGAGAGAGTGGTGAGCAGTTCTTC | CASSQESLAGESGEQFF | TRBV4-3 | TRBD2 | . | TRBJ2-1
TGTGCCACCAGTGATTTCGTGCGGACAGGGACCTACGAGCAGTACTTC | CATSDFVRTGTYEQYF | TRBV24-1 | TRBD1 | many | TRBJ2-7
TGTGCCAGCAGCCCCAACCGGAGGGCCTATGGGGCCATTCAGTACTTC | CASSPNRRAYGAIQYF | TRBV6-1 | . | many | TRBJ2-4
TGTGCCAGCAGTCACACAGGGGCTAAACGGCCCCAGCATTTT | CASSHTGAKRPQHF | TRBV3-1 | TRBD1 | many | TRBJ1-5
TGTGCCAGCAGTTATGAGGGCCGATTCACTGAAGCTTTCTTT | CASSYEGRFTEAFF | TRBV27 | . | . | TRBJ1-1
TGCGCCAGCAGAAAATTACGGGAGAACTATGGCTACACCTTC | CASRKLRENYGYTF | TRBV10-2 | . | many | TRBJ1-2
TGTGCCAGCAGCTTTTTCTGGTCCAAGCCCTACGAGCAGTACTTC | CASSFFWSKPYEQYF | TRBV27 | . | few | TRBJ2-7
TGTGCCAGCAGCTCCGACGGGACAGCCTTCTCCTACGAGCAGTACTTC | CASSSDGTAFSYEQYF | TRBV5-6 | TRBD1 | few | TRBJ2-7